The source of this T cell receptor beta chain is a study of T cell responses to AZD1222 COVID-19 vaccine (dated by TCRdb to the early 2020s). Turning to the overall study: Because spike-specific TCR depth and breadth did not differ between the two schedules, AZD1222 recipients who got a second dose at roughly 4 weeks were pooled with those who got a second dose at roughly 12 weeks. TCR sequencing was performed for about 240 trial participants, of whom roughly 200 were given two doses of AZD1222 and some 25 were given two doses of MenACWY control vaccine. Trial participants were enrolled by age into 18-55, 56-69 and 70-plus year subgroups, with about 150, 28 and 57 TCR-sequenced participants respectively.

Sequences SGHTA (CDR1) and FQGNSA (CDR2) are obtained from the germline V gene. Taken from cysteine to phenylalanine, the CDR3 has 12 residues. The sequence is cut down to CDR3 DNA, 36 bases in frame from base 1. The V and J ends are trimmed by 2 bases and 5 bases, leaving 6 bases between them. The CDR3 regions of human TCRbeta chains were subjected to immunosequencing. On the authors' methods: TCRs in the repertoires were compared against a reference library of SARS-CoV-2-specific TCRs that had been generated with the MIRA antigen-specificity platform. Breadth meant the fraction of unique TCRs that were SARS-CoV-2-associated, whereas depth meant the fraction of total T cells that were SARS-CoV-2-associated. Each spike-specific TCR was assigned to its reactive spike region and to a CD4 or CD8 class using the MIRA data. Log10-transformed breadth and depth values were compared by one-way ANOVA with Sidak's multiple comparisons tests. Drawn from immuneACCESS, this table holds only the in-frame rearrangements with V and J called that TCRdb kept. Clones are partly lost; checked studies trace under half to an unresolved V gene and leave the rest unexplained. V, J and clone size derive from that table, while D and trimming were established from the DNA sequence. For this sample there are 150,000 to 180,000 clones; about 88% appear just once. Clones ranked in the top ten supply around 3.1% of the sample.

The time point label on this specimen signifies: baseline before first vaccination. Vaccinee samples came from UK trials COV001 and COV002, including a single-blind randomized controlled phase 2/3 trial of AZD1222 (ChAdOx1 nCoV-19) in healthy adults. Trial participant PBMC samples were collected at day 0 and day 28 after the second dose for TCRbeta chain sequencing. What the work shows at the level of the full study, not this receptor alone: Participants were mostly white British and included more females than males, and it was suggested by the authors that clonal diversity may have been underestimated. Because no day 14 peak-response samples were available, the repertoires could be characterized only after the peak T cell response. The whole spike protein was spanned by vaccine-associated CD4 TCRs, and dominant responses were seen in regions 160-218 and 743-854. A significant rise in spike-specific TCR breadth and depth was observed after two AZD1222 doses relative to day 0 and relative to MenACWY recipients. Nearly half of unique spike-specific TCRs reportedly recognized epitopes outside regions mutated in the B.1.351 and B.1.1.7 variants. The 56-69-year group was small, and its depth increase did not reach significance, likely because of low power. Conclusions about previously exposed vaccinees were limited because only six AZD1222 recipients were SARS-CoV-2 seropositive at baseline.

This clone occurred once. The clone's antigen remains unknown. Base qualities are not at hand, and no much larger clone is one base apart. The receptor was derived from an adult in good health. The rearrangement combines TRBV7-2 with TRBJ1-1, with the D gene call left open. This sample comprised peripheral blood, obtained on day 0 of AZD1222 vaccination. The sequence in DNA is TGTGCCAGCAGCTTACAGTGGACTGAAGCTTTCTTT. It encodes CASSLQWTEAFF.